The rows below give T cell receptor beta chains drawn from one sample of a study of T cell changes during pregnancy in multiple sclerosis. Measured with immunoSEQ multiplex PCR; TCRdb has only the in-frame clones, and not every one. The data contain about 110,000 clones, 80% to 95% of them singletons. This specimen was peripheral blood, taken after pregnancy. The source of these receptors is a female donor with multiple sclerosis, enrolled in a pregnancy study. The CDR3 runs from the conserved cysteine through the conserved F or W. The D gene is left open where the match is weak.

v_call d_call cdr3_aa
TRBV2 NA CASSEWQGNTEAFF
TRBV28 NA CASRHGGRGDQPQHF
TRBV15 TRBD1 CATSPRTGGYEQYF
TRBV5-1 NA CASSLDRAYEQYF
TRBV30 TRBD2 CAYQSPGLAGGYEQYF
TRBV5-1 NA CASSLGTGSSYEQYF
TRBV4-1 TRBD2 CASSQTAGGSYEQYF
TRBV6-5 TRBD2 CASSYWAGVTYNEQFF
TRBV27 NA CASSIPRGPSHWGNTIYF
TRBV2 TRBD1 CATMDRLEAFF
TRBV27 TRBD2 CASSRGLATTYEQYF
TRBV5-1 TRBD1 CASSWTGKVNTEAFF
TRBV11-2 NA CASSLDGRTQHF
TRBV10-2 TRBD2 CASMGTSGNEQFF
TRBV19 TRBD1 CASSRDRMINQPQHF
TRBV4-1 NA CASSQDFPLGRIYEQYF
TRBV15 TRBD1 CATSRADRGPFSYEQYF